Following are 24 T cell receptor beta chains from one sample sequenced in a study of blood T cell repertoires in COVID-19. Some clones are missing from TCRdb's copy, which holds only in-frame ones; the method was immunoSEQ multiplex PCR. The sample has some 50,000 clones, roughly 90% seen once. Sequenced: peripheral blood. The receptors here all came from a man aged 80 or over with acute or convalescent COVID-19.

The genes are TRBV6-5 and TRBJ2-7; tentative D call: TRBD1 (6 bases). Looked up from germline, CDR1 is MNHEY and CDR2 is SVGAGI. The V gene lost 5 bases and the J gene lost 4 bases, with 15 bases spanning the gap. This CDR3 region has 14 residues. The CDR3 nucleotides are TGTGCCAGCAGTCGTCCCGGGACATATTACGAGCAGTACTTC. Translating gives CASSRPGTYYEQYF.

This clone was seen just once. The genes are TRBV6-5 and TRBJ2-1, with D perhaps matching TRBD2 (6 bases). Germline assignment: CDR1 MNHEY and CDR2 SVGAGI. V shed 7 bases and J shed 1 base, with 11 bases lying between them. The CDR3 sequence is 14 residues long. CDR3 in DNA: TGTGCCAGCAAGTCCGGGGGTTCCTACAATGAGCAGTTCTTC. This sequence encodes CASKSGGSYNEQFF.

This sequence joins TRBV6-5 and TRBJ1-6, with TRBD1 identical over 9 bases. Germline loops: CDR1 MNHEY, CDR2 SVGAGI. CDR3 length: 15 residues. Trimming removed 6 bases from V and 10 bases from J; junction bases left unmatched: 10. In DNA form, the CDR3 reads TGTGCCAGCAGCGCTAAGACAGGGGGTAGCTCACCCCTCCACTTT. This encodes CASSAKTGGSSPLHF.

This chain uses TRBV11-3 with TRBJ2-2; D gene unclear. This CDR3 region has 12 residues. Between the trimmed V and J ends, which lost 6 bases and 1 base, there was a span of 3 bases. Germline assignment: CDR1 SGHNT and CDR2 YENEEA. The CDR3 spells CASRLNTGELFF. As DNA, the CDR3 is TGTGCCAGCAGACTGAACACCGGGGAGCTGTTTTTT.

V is TRBV5-1 and J is TRBJ1-2; D not certain. Trimming took off 3 bases at V and 7 bases at J, with 19 bases between the two ends. The CDR3 has 15 residues. CDR1 is SGHRS and CDR2 is YFSETQ in the germline V gene. The CDR3 sequence: CASSSEVRGFVGYTF. CDR3 nucleotide sequence: TGCGCCAGCAGCTCGGAGGTTAGAGGGTTTGTTGGCTACACCTTC.

V gene TRBV18 combines with J gene TRBJ1-1; tentatively, D is TRBD1 (5 bases). V lost 8 bases and J 5 bases, leaving 12 bases between the germline ends. CDR1 and CDR2 from the germline V gene are KGHSH and LQKENI. This CDR3 spans 12 amino acids. The chain's CDR3 is CASTQGGTEAFF. In nucleotides, the CDR3 is TGTGCCAGCACCCAGGGTGGAACTGAAGCTTTCTTT.

V gene TRBV6-6 combines with J gene TRBJ2-1; tentative D call: TRBD2 (7 bases). V was trimmed by 2 bases and J by 8 bases, leaving 16 bases between them. The CDR3 runs 15 residues. The germline gives CDR1 MNHNY, CDR2 SVGAGI (reference sequence). The CDR3 here is CASSYMGGAGDEQFF. The CDR3 DNA sequence: TGTGCCAGCAGTTACATGGGGGGGGCTGGCGATGAGCAGTTCTTC.

This clone was detected only once. The chain employs TRBV10-1 and TRBJ2-5; 9 nucleotides align to TRBD2. CDR1 and CDR2 from the germline V gene are WNHNN and SYGVQD (reference sequence). Trimming removed 5 bases from V and 2 bases from J; junction bases left unmatched: 6. The CDR3 is made up of 15 amino acids. Here the CDR3 DNA reads TGCGCCAGCAGTAGAAGCGGGGGGCGACAAGAGACCCAGTACTTC. Encoded protein: CASSRSGGRQETQYF.

The chain has TRBV4-3 and TRBJ1-4; no clear D. The CDR3 has 16 amino acids. In germline, CDR1 is LGHNA, CDR2 YSLEER. The germline V and J ends were trimmed by 1 base and 0 bases, with 9 bases remaining between them. The CDR3 DNA sequence: TGCGCCAGCAGCCAAGCGAGGAGGTCAACTAATGAAAAACTGTTTTTT. Encoded protein: CASSQARRSTNEKLFF.

V and J are TRBV2 and TRBJ1-6; 7 bases align to TRBD1. The CDR3 length is 15 residues. From germline, CDR1 is SNHLY and CDR2 FYNNEI. Trimming cost V 7 bases and J 7 bases; bases outside gene matches: 10. This CDR3 is CASNLVQGWNSPLHF. The CDR3 DNA reads as TGTGCCAGCAACCTCGTACAGGGGTGGAATTCACCCCTCCACTTT.

The CDR3 loop is CASSPVQSNQPQHF. The CDR3 bases are TGTGCCAGCTCACCAGTCCAGAGCAATCAGCCCCAGCATTTT. V usage is TRBV18 and J usage is TRBJ1-5; no clear D. The V end lost 2 bases, the J end lost 1 base, and 6 bases lay between the germline ends. Germline V gives CDR1 KGHSH, CDR2 LQKENI. CDR3 size: 14 residues.

V is TRBV5-4 and J is TRBJ2-6, with D tentatively TRBD2 (7 bases). CDR1 and CDR2 (germline): SGHNT, YYREEE (reference sequence). This CDR3 has 15 residues. V lost 6 bases and J lost 4, with 14 bases in between. CDR3 coding DNA: TGTGCCAGCACCACCGGGGGGACAGGGGCCAACGTCCTGACTTTC. As protein: CASTTGGTGANVLTF.

The V and J genes are TRBV19 and TRBJ1-4, with a possible D match to TRBD1 (5 bases). From germline, CDR1 is LNHDA and CDR2 SQIVND (reference sequence). Between the trimmed V and J ends, which lost 10 bases and 5 bases, there was a span of 11 bases. The CDR3 covers 12 residues. The CDR3 spells CATSGGNEKLFF. CDR3 nucleotides: TGTGCCACTTCGGGGGGGAATGAAAAACTGTTTTTT.

The chain uses TRBV29-1 and TRBJ1-2; 8 bases match TRBD1. CDR3 size: 12 residues. Germline values: CDR1 SQVTM, CDR2 ANQGSEA. V was pared by 8 bases and J by 8 bases, with 10 bases of the junction left unmatched. The chain's CDR3 is CSSTGQGEGYTF. As DNA, the CDR3 is TGCAGCTCCACCGGACAGGGCGAGGGCTACACCTTC.

CDR3 nucleotides: TGCGCCAGCAGGCCGTATAGGACAGAGAGTAATGAGCAGTTCTTC. The encoded protein is CASRPYRTESNEQFF. This chain uses TRBV5-1 with TRBJ2-1, with D tentatively TRBD1 (6 bases). Trimming removed 5 bases at V and 7 bases at J, with 19 bases between. CDR3 length: 15 residues. Per the germline V gene, CDR1 is SGHRS and CDR2 is YFSETQ.

The rearrangement links TRBV3-1 (or the pseudogene TRBV3-2) to TRBJ1-1; TRBD1 is a possible D gene (6 bases). Germline CDR1 reads LGHDT; CDR2 reads YNNKEL (reference sequence). V shed 2 bases and J shed 0 bases, with 13 bases lying between them. The CDR3 runs 16 residues. This chain's CDR3 is CASSQLSGTLNTEAFF. The CDR3 nucleotides read TGTGCCAGCAGCCAATTATCCGGGACACTGAACACTGAAGCTTTCTTT.

This clone was seen a handful of times. V gene TRBV5-1 combines with J gene TRBJ2-5; 8 nucleotides align to TRBD2. Germline V CDR1 and CDR2: SGHRS, YFSETQ. With 4 bases clipped from V and 3 bases from J, the junction kept 8 bases outside the gene matches. The CDR3 is 15 residues long. The CDR3 coding sequence is TGCGCCAGCAGCCCGACTAGCGCAGGGAAAGAGACCCAGTACTTC. Protein product: CASSPTSAGKETQYF. Supplemented by reference TRBV5-1 and TRBJ2-5, the full variable domain reads KAGVTQTPRYLIKTRGQQVTLSCSPISGHRSVSWYQQTPGQGLQFLFEYFSETQRNKGNFPGRFSGRQFSNSRSEMNVSTLELGDSALYLCASSPTSAGKETQYFGPGTRLLVL.

V and J are TRBV6-5 and TRBJ1-5, with D possibly matching TRBD1 (5 bases). With 5 bases removed from V and 5 bases from J, the gap between germline ends came to 10 bases. CDR1 and CDR2 (germline): MNHEY, SVGAGI. The CDR3 runs 13 residues. DNA of the CDR3: TGTGCCAGCAGTCAAAACAGGTATCAGCCCCAGCATTTT. Its protein is CASSQNRYQPQHF.

This chain links TRBV10-1 with TRBJ2-3; 11 nucleotides align to TRBD2. Germline V gene lookup returns CDR1 WNHNN and CDR2 SYGVQD (reference sequence). The length of the CDR3 is 15 residues. With 5 bases clipped from V and 1 base from J, the junction kept 2 bases outside the gene matches. This CDR3 reads CASSTSGSRTDTQYF. In nucleotides, the CDR3 is TGCGCCAGCAGTACTAGCGGGAGTCGCACAGATACGCAGTATTTT.

V gene TRBV6-5 combines with J gene TRBJ1-3; D is unclear. There are 13 residues in the CDR3. V gave up 6 bases and J gave up 4 bases, with 10 bases separating them. Per germline, CDR1 MNHEY and CDR2 SVGAGI. CDR3 sequence: CASRESWGNTIYF. The CDR3 DNA sequence: TGTGCCAGCAGGGAGTCCTGGGGAAACACCATATATTTT.

The V gene is TRBV7-3, the J gene TRBJ2-1; TRBD1 matches at 10 bases. From germline, CDR1 is SGHTA and CDR2 FQGTGA. The trim removed 5 bases at V and 8 bases at J, leaving 6 bases unmatched. The CDR3 covers 14 residues. CDR3 residues: CASSRDRGSDEQFF. The CDR3 DNA reads as TGTGCCAGCAGCCGGGACAGGGGTTCGGATGAGCAGTTCTTC.

V usage is TRBV4-1 and J usage is TRBJ2-2; 11 positions match TRBD2. V dropped 6 bases and J dropped 2; count of bases not matched to a gene: 8. The CDR3 runs 17 residues. Germline CDR1 is MGHRA and CDR2 is YSYEKL. The CDR3 protein is CASRLLLAGANTGELFF. Here the CDR3 DNA reads TGCGCCAGCAGGCTCCTACTAGCGGGGGCCAACACCGGGGAGCTGTTTTTT.

The chain has TRBV6-2 or TRBV6-3 and TRBJ2-3; TRBD2 is a possible D gene (6 bases). This CDR3 has 14 residues. Germline assignment: CDR1 MNHEY and CDR2 SVGEGT. V was cut by 6 bases and J by 2 bases, with 12 bases left in between. CDR3 in DNA: TGTGCCAGCAGCTTAATAGCGGTCACAGATACGCAGTATTTT. This sequence encodes CASSLIAVTDTQYF.

The rearrangement links TRBV7-8 to TRBJ1-1; D possibly corresponds to TRBD1 (6 bases). CDR3 size: 15 residues. Trimming stripped 5 bases from V and 7 bases from J, with 20 bases between. Germline values: CDR1 SGHVS, CDR2 FQNEAQ. The CDR3 DNA follows: TGTGCCAGCAGCCCTATCCCAGACAGGAAGATTGAAGCTTTCTTT. This gives the protein CASSPIPDRKIEAFF.